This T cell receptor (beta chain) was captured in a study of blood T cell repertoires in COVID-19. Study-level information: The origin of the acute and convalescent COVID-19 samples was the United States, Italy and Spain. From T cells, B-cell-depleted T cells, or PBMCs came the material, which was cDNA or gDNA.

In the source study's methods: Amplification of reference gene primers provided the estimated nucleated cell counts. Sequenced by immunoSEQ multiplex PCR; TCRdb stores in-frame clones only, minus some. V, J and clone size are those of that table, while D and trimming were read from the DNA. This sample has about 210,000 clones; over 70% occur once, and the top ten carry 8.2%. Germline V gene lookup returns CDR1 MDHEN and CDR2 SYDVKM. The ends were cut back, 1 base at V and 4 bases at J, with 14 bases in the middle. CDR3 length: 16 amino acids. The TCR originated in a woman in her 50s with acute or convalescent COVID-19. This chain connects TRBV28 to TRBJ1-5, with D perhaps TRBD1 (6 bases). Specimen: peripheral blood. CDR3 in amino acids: CASSLSGRGENQPQHF. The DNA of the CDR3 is TGTGCCAGCAGTTTATCGGGCAGGGGTGAGAATCAGCCCCAGCATTTT.